This T cell receptor beta chain was identified during a study of CD8 T cells in Susac syndrome. With V trimmed by 2 bases and J by 7 bases, 9 bases remained unmatched. The CDR3 is made up of 15 amino acids. Per the germline V gene, CDR1 is MNHEY and CDR2 is SVGEGT. RNA totalling about 0.5 to 1 ug underwent reverse transcription with random hexamers. TCRdb itself ran the immunoSEQ multiplex PCR reads through MiXCR, one entry per CDR3 protein. The data show about 52,000 distinct CDR3 sequences, 93% seen once. Specimen: CD8+ T cells from PBMCs. The chain uses TRBV6-2 or TRBV6-3 and TRBJ1-2, with TRBD1 matching over 8 bases. This TCR was recovered from a human donor with multiple sclerosis. Here the CDR3 reads CASSYLALTGAGYTF. The CDR3 bases are TGTGCCAGCAGTTACCTCGCACTGACAGGGGCTGGCTACACCTTC.